This T cell receptor beta chain emerged from a study of blood T cell repertoires in COVID-19. In the study overall: Sources were T cells, B-cell-depleted T cells, or PBMCs; the material itself was cDNA or gDNA.

Trimming took off 4 bases at V and 7 bases at J, with 6 bases between the two ends. Germline V CDR1 and CDR2: SGHRS, YFSETQ. CDR3 size: 12 residues. In the authors' methods: Nucleated cell number was recorded as an estimate derived from reference gene primer amplification. TCRdb's table, derived via immunoSEQ multiplex PCR, lists solely in-frame clones and lacks some. From that table come the V and J calls and clone size; the DNA was used to work out D and trimming. The sample records roughly 460,000 clones, approximately 90% being singletons. What was sequenced was peripheral blood. This chain links TRBV5-1 with TRBJ1-6; no clear D gene. This TCR derives from a young man with COVID-19, enrolled during active disease. CDR3 sequence (DNA): TGCGCCAGCAGCCTACCCAATTCACCCCTCCACTTT. Amino acids: CASSLPNSPLHF.